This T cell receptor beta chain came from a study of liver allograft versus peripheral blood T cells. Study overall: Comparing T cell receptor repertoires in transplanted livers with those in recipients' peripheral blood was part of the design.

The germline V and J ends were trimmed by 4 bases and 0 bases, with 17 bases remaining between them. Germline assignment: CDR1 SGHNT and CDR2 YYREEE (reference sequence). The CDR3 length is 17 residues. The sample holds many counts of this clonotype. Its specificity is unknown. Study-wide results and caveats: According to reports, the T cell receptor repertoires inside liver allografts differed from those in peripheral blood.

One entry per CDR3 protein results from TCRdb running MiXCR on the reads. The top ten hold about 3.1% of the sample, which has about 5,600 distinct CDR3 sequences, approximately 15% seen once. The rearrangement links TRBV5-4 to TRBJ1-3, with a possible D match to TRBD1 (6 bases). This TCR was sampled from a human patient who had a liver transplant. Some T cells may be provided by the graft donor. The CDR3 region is CASSAEGGTVSGNTIYF. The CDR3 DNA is TGTGCCAGCAGCGCGGAGGGGGGAACGGTCTCTGGAAACACCATATATTTT.